The 21 T cell receptor beta chains in this list originate from one sample, sequenced in a study of cytomegalovirus exposure and HLA in healthy donors. A multiplex PCR was run with 60 Vbeta primers and 13 Jbeta primers. Method: immunoSEQ multiplex PCR; TCRdb's copy keeps in-frame clones and lacks some. Seen here are tens of thousands of clones, roughly 78% observed once, and the top ten hold approximately 4.4%. Sample: PBMCs. The receptors were sampled from a male donor in good health and CMV-seropositive.

This chain joins TRBV5-6 and TRBJ2-7, with D unresolved. CDR1 SGHDT and CDR2 YYEEEE come from the germline V gene. The CDR3 has 13 amino acids. V was cut by 3 bases and J by 7 bases, with 14 bases left in between. As DNA, the CDR3 is TGTGCCAGCAGCTCTGACACGATACGGGAGCAGTACTTC. The encoded protein is CASSSDTIREQYF.

The chain combines TRBV6-5 with TRBJ2-7, with 9 nucleotides matching TRBD2. The CDR3 covers 15 residues. The germline V gene has CDR1 MNHEY and CDR2 SVGAGI. The V gene end was trimmed by 5 bases and the J gene end by 2 bases; junction bases not matched to a gene: 7. CDR3 DNA sequence: TGTGCCAGCAGTCAACGAGCGGGGGGAGCCTACGAGCAGTACTTC. Its protein product is CASSQRAGGAYEQYF.

The genes are TRBV7-9 and TRBJ1-3; tentatively, D is TRBD1 (5 bases). Looked up from germline, CDR1 is SEHNR and CDR2 is FQNEAQ (reference sequence). With 5 bases removed from V and 2 bases from J, the gap between germline ends came to 10 bases. The CDR3 runs 14 residues. CDR3: CASSQGTAGNTIYF. The CDR3 nucleotides are TGTGCCAGCAGCCAGGGAACAGCTGGAAACACCATATATTTT.

J is TRBJ2-3 and V is TRBV29-1; a possible D gene is TRBD1 (6 bases). The CDR3 spans 13 residues. V was shortened by 7 bases and J by 3 bases, with 14 bases between the two germline ends. CDR1 is SQVTM, CDR2 ANQGSEA, per germline. In DNA, the CDR3 is TGCAGCGCCTCAAGGGGGTCTACAGATACGCAGTATTTT. Translation gives CSASRGSTDTQYF.

The chain recombines TRBV5-4 with TRBJ2-1, with a possible D match to TRBD2 (5 bases). The CDR3 extends over 15 amino acids. Looked up from germline, CDR1 is SGHNT and CDR2 is YYREEE (reference sequence). V lost 4 bases and J lost 5, with 16 bases in between. The CDR3 coding sequence is TGTGCCAGCAGCCGTCGAGGCCTAGCTGACAATGAGCAGTTCTTC. The encoded protein is CASSRRGLADNEQFF. Filled out from reference TRBV5-4 and TRBJ2-1, the complete variable domain reads ETGVTQSPTHLIKTRGQQVTLRCSSQSGHNTVSWYQQALGQGPQFIFQYYREEENGRGNFPPRFSGLQFPNYSSELNVNALELDDSALYLCASSRRGLADNEQFFGPGTRLTVL.

This clone has just one count. This chain uses TRBV6-5 with TRBJ2-5; no clear D gene. CDR3 length: 12 residues. V was shortened by 8 bases and J by 4 bases, with 11 bases between the two germline ends. Germline values: CDR1 MNHEY, CDR2 SVGAGI. In nucleotides, the CDR3 is TGTGCCAGCGCGGTGTCCCCAGAGACCCAGTACTTC. Protein sequence: CASAVSPETQYF.

The chain carries TRBV7-8 and TRBJ1-2; D gene unclear. Trimming cost V 5 bases and J 9 bases, with 16 bases left between them. Germline CDR1 is SGHVS and CDR2 is FQNEAQ. This CDR3 has 13 amino acids. CDR3 DNA sequence: TGTGCCAGCAGCCCCGGGGTGGGCGGCAGCTACACCTTC. Amino acids: CASSPGVGGSYTF.

The chain uses TRBV7-6 and TRBJ2-1, with 7 positions matching TRBD1. The trim removed 5 bases at V and 4 bases at J, leaving 5 bases unmatched. The CDR3 runs to 14 residues. CDR1 is SGHVS, CDR2 FNYEAQ, per germline. The CDR3 protein is CASSRRTGYNEQFF. The DNA for the CDR3 is TGTGCCAGCAGCCGAAGGACAGGATACAATGAGCAGTTCTTC.

The rearrangement links TRBV28 to TRBJ1-2; no definite D call. The V gene's germline CDR1 is MDHEN and CDR2 SYDVKM. V was trimmed by 4 bases and J by 8 bases, leaving 8 bases between them. CDR3 size: 11 residues. For the CDR3, the DNA is TGTGCCAGCAGTTCCCCCATCGGCTACACCTTC. Residues: CASSSPIGYTF.

This clone was seen only a few times. V gene TRBV5-6 combines with J gene TRBJ2-4; D is unclear. V was trimmed by 0 bases and J by 6 bases, leaving 7 bases between them. CDR3 length equals 13 residues. CDR1 and CDR2 (germline): SGHDT, YYEEEE. CDR3 nucleotide sequence: TGTGCCAGCAGCTTGGACTCGGGAAACATTCAGTACTTC. It specifies CASSLDSGNIQYF. Full variable domain (remainder filled in from reference TRBV5-6 and TRBJ2-4): DAGVTQSPTHLIKTRGQQVTLRCSPKSGHDTVSWYQQALGQGPQFIFQYYEEEERQRGNFPDRFSGHQFPNYSSELNVNALLLGDSALYLCASSLDSGNIQYFGAGTRLSVL.

V is TRBV10-1 and J is TRBJ2-6, with 7 nucleotides matching TRBD1. Trimming removed 6 bases from V and 8 bases from J; junction bases left unmatched: 7. Germline V lookup: CDR1 WNHNN, CDR2 SYGVQD (reference sequence). CDR3 length equals 14 residues. CDR3 DNA sequence: TGCGCCAGCAGCAGGGGGAAAGGTTCCAACGTCCTGACTTTC. Translation: CASSRGKGSNVLTF.

This clone showed up just once. The chain employs TRBV12-5 and TRBJ2-2, with D uncertain. The CDR3 consists of 13 residues. The ends were cut back, 6 bases at V and 2 bases at J, with 7 bases in the middle. Germline assignment: CDR1 LGHNT and CDR2 FRNRAP. CDR3 protein: CASGPTNTGELFF. CDR3 in DNA: TGTGCTAGTGGCCCCACAAACACCGGGGAGCTGTTTTTT.

J is TRBJ2-7 and V is TRBV10-2, with TRBD2 identical over 7 bases. The CDR3 totals 16 residues. The V and J ends lost 4 bases and 4 bases, in that order; junction bases with no gene match: 13. CDR1 WSHSY and CDR2 SAAADI come from the germline V gene. In DNA form, the CDR3 reads TGCGCCAGCAGTGTAGGTGGGGAGGGCTACCTTTACGAGCAGTACTTC. Encoded protein: CASSVGGEGYLYEQYF.

The CDR3 coding sequence is TGTGCCAGCTCGGCCGTCCGGACTAGCCCCGCAGATACGCAGTATTTT. Translating it yields CASSAVRTSPADTQYF. The genes are TRBV21-1 and TRBJ2-3; the table's D gene call, TRBD2, was not cross checked with the DNA. TRBV21-1 is shown as a pseudogene. The CDR3 totals 16 residues.

This rearrangement joins TRBV11-2 to TRBJ2-1; D gene ambiguous. Looked up from germline, CDR1 is SGHAT and CDR2 is FQNNGV. The germline V and J ends were trimmed by 4 bases and 5 bases, with 6 bases remaining between them. This CDR3 comprises 12 residues. CDR3: CASSSLDNEQFF. The DNA for the CDR3 is TGTGCCAGCAGCTCATTAGACAATGAGCAGTTCTTC.

V is TRBV28 and J is TRBJ1-5, with a possible D match to TRBD1 (5 bases). The germline gives CDR1 MDHEN, CDR2 SYDVKM. This CDR3 is built from 17 residues. V shed 4 bases and J shed 2 bases, with 18 bases lying between them. The CDR3 loop is CASSSTQGQGGNQPQHF. The CDR3 DNA sequence: TGTGCCAGCAGTTCAACCCAAGGGCAGGGCGGCAATCAGCCCCAGCATTTT.

V and J are TRBV2 and TRBJ1-2, with D possibly TRBD1 on 5 matching bases. Germline CDR1 and CDR2: SNHLY and FYNNEI. This CDR3 contains 13 residues. Trimming left V 4 bases short and J 3 bases short, with 9 bases between. CDR3 coding DNA: TGTGCCAGCAGTGCAACAGGTTACTATGGCTACACCTTC. Protein: CASSATGYYGYTF. The complete variable domain, with remaining parts taken from reference TRBV2 and TRBJ1-2, reads EPEVTQTPSHQVTQMGQEVILRCVPISNHLYFYWYRQILGQKVEFLVSFYNNEISEKSEIFDDQFSVERPDGSNFTLKIRSTKLEDSAMYFCASSATGYYGYTFGSGTRLTVV.

This chain uses TRBV2 with TRBJ2-2, with 10 bases that match TRBD2. J lost 1 base, V lost 4 bases, and 3 bases had no gene match. The germline V gene encodes CDR1 SNHLY and CDR2 FYNNEI. CDR3 length: 16 residues. CDR3: CASSVRLAGNTGELFF. The CDR3 region has the DNA TGTGCCAGCAGTGTCCGACTAGCGGGGAACACCGGGGAGCTGTTTTTT.

This chain joins TRBV30 and TRBJ1-4; TRBD1 aligns across 7 bases. This CDR3 comprises 13 residues. The junction had 3 bases not matched to a gene; V was cut back by 4 bases and J by 4 bases. The germline CDR1 and CDR2 sequences are GTSNPN and SVGIG (reference sequence). CDR3 bases: TGTGCCTGGAACGGACAGGATAATGAAAAACTGTTTTTT. This sequence encodes CAWNGQDNEKLFF.

CDR3 in DNA: TGTGCCAGCAGTTTAATGTACAGGGCGACTAATGAAAAACTGTTTTTT. It codes for CASSLMYRATNEKLFF. J is TRBJ1-4 and V is TRBV28; perhaps TRBD1 as D (6 bases). The germline V and J ends were trimmed by 2 bases and 2 bases, with 12 bases remaining between them. The CDR3 runs to 16 residues. Per germline, CDR1 MDHEN and CDR2 SYDVKM.

The chain joins TRBV7-7 to TRBJ2-1; D is perhaps TRBD2 (6 bases). The V gene lost 1 base and the J gene lost 7 bases, with 14 bases spanning the gap. Germline V gene data show CDR1 as SSHAT and CDR2 as FNYEAQ (reference sequence). The CDR3 length is 15 residues. Here the CDR3 reads CASSLDWREWNEQFF. The CDR3 DNA sequence: TGTGCCAGCAGCTTAGACTGGAGGGAGTGGAATGAGCAGTTCTTC.